This entry features one T cell receptor beta chain sequence. The sample is drawn from a study of blood T cell repertoires in COVID-19. Study background: T cells, B-cell-depleted T cells, or PBMCs provided the cDNA or gDNA that served as material.

Germline trimming cut 9 bases from V and 6 bases from J; bases unmatched to any gene: 7. Germline V CDR1 and CDR2: KGHDR, SFDVKD. The length of the CDR3 is 14 residues. Original handling: Amplified reference gene primers provided the basis for estimating nucleated cell counts. Sequenced by immunoSEQ multiplex PCR; TCRdb stores in-frame clones only, minus some. The V and J calls and clone size come from that table; D and trimming were worked out from the DNA. This sample has about 200,000 clones, with 75% to 85% found just once. The chain links TRBV24-1 to TRBJ1-5; 10 positions match TRBD1. The source of this sequence is a man between 45 and 60 years old with active or convalescent COVID-19. Sequencing was carried out using peripheral blood. The CDR3 is CATGGTGVAQPQHF. CDR3 nucleotide sequence: TGTGCCACCGGGGGGACAGGGGTTGCTCAGCCCCAGCATTTT.